The following is a T cell receptor (beta chain) sequence with its context. This clonotype was counted between two and nine times. Its antigen is currently not known. At one end the junction does not follow the germline gene, possibly because of a read error. This sample is drawn from a study of T cells in Graves' hyperthyroidism and ophthalmopathy (dated by TCRdb to about 2019). Regarding the complete study: Peripheral blood was sampled at the time of initial diagnosis, prior to any treatment. A discovery cohort of about 96 patients, about 40 with Graves' ophthalmopathy and 57 with stable Graves' hyperthyroidism, was used to find distinguishing TCR V-J signatures. An independent validation cohort of under 20 hyperthyroidism patients and some 15 patients who later progressed to ophthalmopathy tested prospective prediction of ophthalmopathy. For training and testing, the 100 or so patients in the discovery cohort were randomly divided in a 7:3 ratio. In addition, the study compared T-cell repertoires in thyroid tissue and in blood from several Graves' hyperthyroidism patients. Following sampling, methimazole starting at 30 mg daily was given to hyperthyroidism patients, and high-dose intravenous methylprednisolone was given to ophthalmopathy patients. The paper reports TCR Vbeta CDR3 sequencing of approximately 140 peripheral blood samples: under 45 ophthalmopathy, 75 to 80 hyperthyroidism and around 17 progressor patients. Results and caveats for the whole study, not just this receptor: Most expanded thyroid clonotypes (frequency above 0.001) were also found in blood, which suggests that blood repertoires may mirror thyroid immune responses. Sample size was not statistically predetermined, and blinding of investigators to group allocation was not performed. A model built on a 13 V-J signature distinguished ophthalmopathy from stable hyperthyroidism, reaching about 89% sensitivity and 81.08% specificity in cross-validation and 80%/75% in testing. During validation, the model predicted progression to ophthalmopathy a median of roughly 7.1 months ahead of onset, with more than 55% sensitivity and roughly 75% specificity.

Stable Graves' hyperthyroidism was defined as the absence of progression to ophthalmopathy over 18 months of follow-up. Hyperthyroidism patients were newly diagnosed, with disease duration under 2 months, and aged 18 to 65 years. Patients with uncontrolled infections, other autoimmune diseases, pregnancy or lactation were excluded. Clinical symptoms, serum thyroxine and TRAb, thyroid ultrasound, and orbital computed tomography formed the basis for the diagnoses. PBMCs were isolated from 7.5 to 10 ml of fresh peripheral blood by Ficoll-Paque density gradient centrifugation. Total RNA was extracted with Trizol reagent, and quality was checked on an Agilent 2100 Bioanalyzer. The CDR3 contains 16 residues, cysteine and phenylalanine counted. Of the read, only the CDR3 DNA is kept; its 48 bases are in frame from base 1. Sequences SNHLY (CDR1) and FYNNEI (CDR2) are obtained from the germline V gene. Amplification of TCR beta CDR3 regions was carried out from RNA transcripts. For the first round of RT-PCR on the TCR CDR3, the HTBI primer set was used together with the Qiagen OneStep RT-PCR kit. The libraries were constructed in a second round of multiplex PCR and then size-selected and purified. Paired-end sequencing of the libraries was performed with 100 bp reads on an Illumina HiSeq2000. Per the source publication's procedure: SOAPnuke was used to process the raw data, throwing out any read that contained adapters or uncalled bases, had a mean Phred below 15, or lacked an exact constant-primer or identifier match. COPE v1.2.5 was used to merge the high-quality paired reads, and each unique nucleotide sequence was defined as a clonotype. Clonotypes were aligned to IMGT TRBV, TRBD and TRBJ reference segments using MiTCR v1.1. The analysis was restricted to V-J combinations with a frequency above 0.0001, which together covered 99% to 99.2% of the repertoires. A TCS score was defined as the ratio between F50 (clonal expansion) and ExV (chaos), using BLOSUM62-based TCRdist between CDR3 peptides within each V-J. Welch's t-statistics and random forest reduced approximately 520 V-J features to 13, which were used in a naive Bayes classifier (R e1071). The public reads were reprocessed in TCRdb via fastp at Q25 and MiXCR, keeping in-frame beta chains. Each CDR3 protein gets just one entry, which takes the most common genes and DNA from the rows behind it. It is TCRdb's table, rather than the study itself, that gives the V and J calls and clone size. This sample holds around 690,000 distinct CDR3 sequences; 15% to 20% were observed only once. The leading ten clones occupy about 14% of the sample.

The receptor chain draws on TRBV2 and TRBJ2-1, with 11 middle bases fitting TRBD2. The source is a man between 50 and 59 years old with Graves' hyperthyroidism. Sequenced material: blood. The bases are TGTGCCGGCAGGAGCCGACTAGCGGGGAACTACAATGAGCAGTTCTTC. Its translation is CAGRSRLAGNYNEQFF. Full variable domain (CDR3 extended with the reference TRBV2 and TRBJ2-1 proteins): EPEVTQTPSHQVTQMGQEVILRCVPISNHLYFYWYRQILGQKVEFLVSFYNNEISEKSEIFDDQFSVERPDGSNFTLKIRSTKLEDSAMYFCAGRSRLAGNYNEQFFGPGTRLTVL.